One sample yielded the 21 T cell receptor beta chains listed below, sequenced in a study of blood T cell repertoires in COVID-19. Assay used: immunoSEQ multiplex PCR; TCRdb lists only in-frame clones, some missing. The sample shows 100,000 to 150,000 clones, over 75% of them seen only once. Input material: peripheral blood. The receptors here all came from a woman older than 75 with acute or convalescent COVID-19.

J is TRBJ2-5 and V is TRBV6-5; 10 nucleotides match TRBD2. J lost 4 bases, V lost 7 bases, and 3 bases had no gene match. Germline V lookup: CDR1 MNHEY, CDR2 SVGAGI. The CDR3 runs to 13 residues. CDR3 nucleotide sequence: TGTGCCAGCACCTTAGCGGGGGGAGAGACCCAGTACTTC. Encoded protein: CASTLAGGETQYF.

This sequence joins TRBV29-1 and TRBJ1-1; D ambiguous. V dropped 2 bases and J dropped 0 bases, with 10 bases sitting between them. Germline V CDR1 and CDR2: SQVTM, ANQGSEA. This CDR3 has 14 residues. CDR3 nucleotides: TGCAGCGTTGAAATGCGGGTGATGAACACTGAAGCTTTCTTT. It translates to CSVEMRVMNTEAFF.

This chain joins TRBV4-1 and TRBJ1-2; D not certain. This CDR3 has 16 amino acids. Between the trimmed V and J ends, which lost 4 bases and 0 bases, there was a span of 15 bases. Germline values: CDR1 MGHRA, CDR2 YSYEKL. CDR3 bases: TGCGCCAGCAGCCCGTCGGGAAGCTCGACTAACTATGGCTACACCTTC. It is translated as CASSPSGSSTNYGYTF.

This sequence joins TRBV7-2 and TRBJ2-3; D is undetermined. Trimming pared 8 bases from V and 2 bases from J, leaving 11 bases between. The length of the CDR3 is 13 residues. Germline V CDR1 and CDR2: SGHTA, FQGNSA. The CDR3 DNA is TGTGCCAGCGGGCTCTCCATCACAGATACGCAGTATTTT. Its translation: CASGLSITDTQYF.

The chain has TRBV6-5 and TRBJ2-7; 7 bases align to TRBD1. CDR3 size: 13 residues. Germline-derived CDR1 and CDR2 are MNHEY and SVGAGI. The ends lost 4 bases at V and 6 bases at J; junction bases unmatched: 6. The DNA for the CDR3 is TGTGCCAGCAGTTGGGACAGTTCGGGCGAGCAGTACGTC. It codes for CASSWDSSGEQYV.

The chain links TRBV5-1 to TRBJ2-3, with TRBD1 matching 7 bases. With V trimmed by 4 bases and J by 4 bases, 6 bases remained unmatched. This CDR3 is built from 14 residues. Germline CDR1 and CDR2: SGHRS and YFSETQ. The CDR3: CASSKRQGSDTQYF. In DNA form, the CDR3 reads TGCGCCAGCAGCAAGCGACAGGGCTCAGATACGCAGTATTTT.

This clone was seen a handful of times. This chain links TRBV6-5 with TRBJ1-3; TRBD1 aligns across 8 bases. The CDR3 length is 14 residues. Germline assignment: CDR1 MNHEY and CDR2 SVGAGI. V shed 6 bases, J shed 4 bases, and the junction held 5 bases outside the gene matches. The CDR3: CASSTRGLGNTIYF. The CDR3 region has the DNA TGTGCCAGCAGCACCAGGGGGCTCGGAAACACCATATATTTT.

In its sample, this clone was seen once. The chain couples TRBV5-8 to TRBJ1-1; D is ambiguous. CDR3 length: 12 residues. Looked up from germline, CDR1 is SGHTS and CDR2 is YDEGEE. Trimming took 1 base from V and 7 from J, leaving 8 bases between them. CDR3 in DNA: TGTGCCAGCAGCTTGTCGAGGATTGAAGCTTTCTTT. Encoded protein: CASSLSRIEAFF.

The chain links TRBV6-5 to TRBJ2-7, with 8 bases fitting TRBD1. V was pared by 5 bases and J by 7 bases, with 10 bases of the junction left unmatched. Germline V gives CDR1 MNHEY, CDR2 SVGAGI. The CDR3 runs to 14 residues. CDR3 loop: CASSPNRGMREQYF. In DNA form, the CDR3 reads TGTGCCAGCAGTCCAAACAGGGGGATGAGAGAGCAGTACTTC.

The chain is built from TRBV9 and TRBJ2-3, with TRBD1 matching over 7 bases. The CDR3 contains 15 residues. V was pared by 2 bases and J by 1 base, with 4 bases of the junction left unmatched. Germline V gene data show CDR1 as SGDLS and CDR2 as YYNGEE. CDR3 in amino acids: CASSVLTGGTDTQYF. The CDR3, as DNA: TGTGCCAGCAGCGTTCTTACAGGGGGCACAGATACGCAGTATTTT.

This chain connects TRBV12-5 to TRBJ2-2, with TRBD2 matching over 10 bases. The V segment lost 5 bases and the J segment 2 bases; nucleotides outside the gene matches: 2. Germline values: CDR1 LGHNT, CDR2 FRNRAP. This CDR3 comprises 15 residues. In nucleotides, the CDR3 is TGTGCTAGTGGTAGCGGGGGGGACAACACCGGGGAGCTGTTTTTT. Protein product: CASGSGGDNTGELFF.

This clone has just a few counts. One end of the junction does not line up with germline, which may come from a read error. The chain links TRBV25-1 to TRBJ1-4; D perhaps matches TRBD1 (5 bases). The CDR3 contains 11 residues. Germline-derived CDR1 and CDR2 are MGHDK and SYGVNS. CDR3 region: CASSEGGSLDF. Written as DNA, the CDR3 is TGTGCCAGCAGTGAGGGGGGGTCCCTTGATTTT.

The chain uses TRBV13 and TRBJ1-1, with D uncertain. This CDR3 is built from 14 residues. The V end was cut by 5 bases, the J end by 11 bases, with 21 bases between. Germline values: CDR1 PRHDT, CDR2 FYEKMQ (reference sequence). The CDR3 nucleotides read TGTGCCAGCAGCCGGAATAGGGTCTTGCGAGGGGCTTTCTTT. Translation: CASSRNRVLRGAFF.

The chain uses TRBV7-3 and TRBJ1-5; TRBD1 matches at 7 bases. Germline CDR1 is SGHTA and CDR2 is FQGTGA. V lost 5 bases and J lost 7; bases outside the gene matches: 5. The CDR3 has 13 amino acids. CDR3 bases: TGTGCCAGCAGCCAGGGACAGCAACAGCCCCAGCATTTT. It specifies CASSQGQQQPQHF.

The rearrangement uses TRBV19 and TRBJ2-3; a possible D gene is TRBD2 (6 bases). This CDR3 region has 16 residues. The germline V and J ends were trimmed by 5 bases and 5 bases, with 20 bases remaining between them. From germline, CDR1 is LNHDA and CDR2 SQIVND (reference sequence). CDR3 in DNA: TGTGCCAGTAGTTTTCCCGGGAGCTCCTCTCTAGATACGCAGTATTTT. This translates into CASSFPGSSSLDTQYF.

The chain is built from TRBV7-2 and TRBJ1-1; tentative D call: TRBD1 (5 bases). V was pared by 2 bases and J by 5 bases, with 15 bases between. There are 15 residues in the CDR3. Per germline, CDR1 SGHTA and CDR2 FQGNSA. CDR3 nucleotides: TGTGCCAGCAGCTTACAAGGGGCCGGCAGTACTGAAGCTTTCTTT. Amino acid sequence: CASSLQGAGSTEAFF.

This clone was counted only a few times. DNA for the CDR3: TGTGCCAGCAGCTTCGTACAGGGAGGGAGAGCTTTCTTT. Residues: CASSFVQGGRAFF. The V call is TRBV11-2, the J call TRBJ1-1, with a weak D call TRBD1 (6 bases). V lost 3 bases and J 10 bases, leaving 15 bases between the germline ends. Per the germline V gene, CDR1 is SGHAT and CDR2 is FQNNGV. The CDR3 consists of 13 residues.

V gene TRBV6-2 or TRBV6-3 combines with J gene TRBJ1-1; no firm D call. The CDR3 runs to 16 residues. The germline V gene encodes CDR1 MNHEY and CDR2 SVGEGT. Deletions cut 6 bases from V and 0 bases from J, with 17 bases between. CDR3: CASSPIIGRVNTEAFF. CDR3 in DNA: TGTGCCAGCAGCCCTATAATAGGCCGGGTGAACACTGAAGCTTTCTTT.

The chain joins TRBV18 to TRBJ1-2; D is uncertain. The CDR3 runs to 15 residues. The V gene lost 2 bases and the J gene lost 2 bases, with 12 bases spanning the gap. In germline, CDR1 is KGHSH, CDR2 LQKENI. In nucleotides, the CDR3 is TGTGCCAGCTCACCATCACAGCTGCCGAACTATGGCTACACCTTC. Amino acid sequence: CASSPSQLPNYGYTF.

This sequence joins TRBV9 and TRBJ2-1; D is perhaps TRBD1 (5 bases). Deletions cut 0 bases from V and 8 bases from J, with 9 bases between. CDR1 SGDLS and CDR2 YYNGEE come from the germline V gene. The CDR3 has 13 amino acids. CDR3 sequence (DNA): TGTGCCAGCAGCGTAGCCCAGGGTGATGAGCAGTTCTTC. This gives the protein CASSVAQGDEQFF.

DNA for the CDR3: TGTGCCAGCAGCCAAGATTGGGGCAGTTTTAGCTCCTACGAGCAGTACTTC. As protein: CASSQDWGSFSSYEQYF. The rearrangement links TRBV3-1 (or the pseudogene TRBV3-2) to TRBJ2-7, with D perhaps TRBD1 (5 bases). With 0 bases removed from V and 0 bases from J, the gap between germline ends came to 15 bases. Looked up from germline, CDR1 is LGHDT and CDR2 is YNNKEL (reference sequence). The CDR3 spans 17 residues.